The subject of this entry is one TCR beta chain. Germline assignment: CDR1 MDHEN and CDR2 SYDVKM. The CDR3 runs to 16 residues. One entry per CDR3 protein, without DNA, is what TCRdb gives after re-calling the 5' RACE reads. In total, the table holds about 440,000 distinct CDR3 sequences. These data belong to a study of monozygotic twins with inflammatory bowel disease. The sequence derives from a human donor with ulcerative colitis or Crohn's disease, or a healthy co-twin of an affected twin (not recorded which). The sample was blood. The chain couples TRBV28 to TRBJ1-3; TCRdb outputs TRBD1, but without DNA this stays unchecked. This CDR3 reads CASSLAGGIVGNTIYF.